Listed below are T cell receptor beta chains from one sample, sequenced in a study of blood T cell repertoires in COVID-19. TCRdb keeps only in-frame clones here, not all; method: immunoSEQ multiplex PCR. The profile shows about 190,000 clones, 75% to 90% of them singletons. The sequenced material came from peripheral blood. The receptors shown here come from a woman between 40 and 50 years old with acute or convalescent COVID-19. Both conserved end residues are part of each CDR3. The D gene is left open where the match is weak. Clone size is given for some rows only: seen once, a few or many times, or a class if the clone is expanded.

J gene: TRBJ1-5; D gene: TRBD1; clone size: NA; V gene: TRBV2; CDR3 DNA: TGTGCCAGCAGTGAAGCGGGACAGGGGGGCAATCAGCCCCAGCATTTT; CDR3 protein: CASSEAGQGGNQPQHF
J gene: TRBJ2-7; D gene: TRBD1; clone size: NA; V gene: TRBV6-5; CDR3 DNA: TGTGCCAGCAGTATTTCGGACAGGGGATCCTACGAGCAGTACTTC; CDR3 protein: CASSISDRGSYEQYF
J gene: TRBJ1-2; D gene: NA; clone size: NA; V gene: TRBV28; CDR3 DNA: TGTGCCAGCAGTTTGGGCACTGGCTATGGCTACACCTTC; CDR3 protein: CASSLGTGYGYTF
J gene: TRBJ1-2; D gene: NA; clone size: NA; V gene: TRBV7-9; CDR3 DNA: TGTGCCAGCAGCAGAATACCAGAGGACAGCTATGGCTACACCTTC; CDR3 protein: CASSRIPEDSYGYTF
J gene: TRBJ2-1; D gene: NA; clone size: once; V gene: TRBV29-1; CDR3 DNA: TGCAGCGTTGTATCTCAGGAGGTGCGCGGTGAGCAGTTCTTC; CDR3 protein: CSVVSQEVRGEQFF
J gene: TRBJ2-5; D gene: TRBD2; clone size: NA; V gene: TRBV5-1; CDR3 DNA: TGCGCCAGCAGCTCGGGGGGGAACATTCGAGAGACCCAGTACTTC; CDR3 protein: CASSSGGNIRETQYF
J gene: TRBJ1-5; D gene: NA; clone size: NA; V gene: TRBV5-1; CDR3 DNA: TGCGCCAGCAGCTTGCAGGGGCAGGGTGGGCAGCCCCAGCATTTT; CDR3 protein: CASSLQGQGGQPQHF
J gene: TRBJ2-1; D gene: NA; clone size: once; V gene: TRBV10-1; CDR3 DNA: TGCGCCAGCAGTGACTCGCCGGGATCCTACAATGAGCAGTTCTTC; CDR3 protein: CASSDSPGSYNEQFF
J gene: TRBJ1-1; D gene: NA; clone size: NA; V gene: TRBV5-1; CDR3 DNA: TGCGCCAGCAGCGACACCATGGGTGAGAACACTGAAGCTTTCTTT; CDR3 protein: CASSDTMGENTEAFF
J gene: TRBJ2-2; D gene: NA; clone size: NA; V gene: TRBV6-5; CDR3 DNA: TGTGCCAGCTCCCCCGGGCAGGGCGGTGGCGGGGAGCTGTTTTTT; CDR3 protein: CASSPGQGGGGELFF
J gene: TRBJ2-7; D gene: NA; clone size: once; V gene: TRBV15; CDR3 DNA: TGTGCCACCACCCCCTCTGCACCGAGGACCTACGAGCAGTACTTC; CDR3 protein: CATTPSAPRTYEQYF
J gene: TRBJ1-5; D gene: TRBD1; clone size: NA; V gene: TRBV18; CDR3 DNA: TGTGCCAGCTCACCAGGGACAGGGAATCAGCCCCAGCATTTT; CDR3 protein: CASSPGTGNQPQHF
J gene: TRBJ1-3; D gene: NA; clone size: NA; V gene: TRBV19; CDR3 DNA: TGTGCCAGTAAAGGCCCGGGGAACACCATATATTTT; CDR3 protein: CASKGPGNTIYF
J gene: TRBJ1-5; D gene: TRBD1; clone size: NA; V gene: TRBV6-5; CDR3 DNA: TGTGCCAGCAGTATACAGGGGGCAGGCCAGCCCCAGCATTTT; CDR3 protein: CASSIQGAGQPQHF
J gene: TRBJ2-1; D gene: TRBD2; clone size: NA; V gene: TRBV29-1; CDR3 DNA: TGCAGCGTTGAAGATGCTAGCGGGGGTTACAATGAGCAGTTCTTC; CDR3 protein: CSVEDASGGYNEQFF
J gene: TRBJ2-7; D gene: TRBD1; clone size: once; V gene: TRBV2; CDR3 DNA: TGTGCCAGCACCCGAACAGGGGGCAGGTACTACGAGCAGTACTTC; CDR3 protein: CASTRTGGRYYEQYF
J gene: TRBJ1-2; D gene: NA; clone size: NA; V gene: TRBV5-4; CDR3 DNA: TGTGCCAGCAGCTTGGCAGGGGCCCACTATGGCTACACCTTC; CDR3 protein: CASSLAGAHYGYTF
J gene: TRBJ2-7; D gene: NA; clone size: once; V gene: TRBV4-2; CDR3 DNA: TGTGCCAGCAGCCAAGCGCAGGGCAGGGACGAGCAGTACTTC; CDR3 protein: CASSQAQGRDEQYF
J gene: TRBJ1-5; D gene: NA; clone size: few; V gene: TRBV28; CDR3 DNA: TGTGCCACCCTTCGGGACACTCGGTTTCGGGATCAGCCCCAGCATTTT; CDR3 protein: CATLRDTRFRDQPQHF
J gene: TRBJ1-5; D gene: NA; clone size: NA; V gene: TRBV19; CDR3 DNA: TGTGCCAGTAGTATAGGGGTTTACAGGGTCAATCAGCCCCAGCATTTT; CDR3 protein: CASSIGVYRVNQPQHF
J gene: TRBJ2-7; D gene: NA; clone size: NA; V gene: TRBV2; CDR3 DNA: TGTGCCAGCAGGGTTAGCGGAGATGTTTACGAGCAGTACTTC; CDR3 protein: CASRVSGDVYEQYF
J gene: TRBJ1-5; D gene: NA; clone size: once; V gene: TRBV18; CDR3 DNA: TGTGCCAGCTCAGGGGCGAACCTCAATCAGCCCCAGCATTTT; CDR3 protein: CASSGANLNQPQHF
J gene: TRBJ1-6; D gene: NA; clone size: NA; V gene: TRBV5-1; CDR3 DNA: TGCGCCAGCAGCTTGTCTTTCTCGGGTAGTTCACCCCTCCACTTT; CDR3 protein: CASSLSFSGSSPLHF
J gene: TRBJ2-7; D gene: NA; clone size: NA; V gene: TRBV10-3; CDR3 DNA: TGTGCCGGCGGAGGGGTCTCCTACGAGCAGTACTTC; CDR3 protein: CAGGGVSYEQYF
J gene: TRBJ2-7; D gene: TRBD1; clone size: NA; V gene: TRBV10-1; CDR3 DNA: TGCGCCAGCAGTGAGGGAGGGACAGGGGGCTACGAGCAGTACTTC; CDR3 protein: CASSEGGTGGYEQYF
J gene: TRBJ2-1; D gene: TRBD2; clone size: NA; V gene: TRBV29-1; CDR3 DNA: TGCAGCGTTGAAGGTAAATGGAGACTAGCGGGCGTCCGCTCCTACAATGAGCAGTTCTTC; CDR3 protein: CSVEGKWRLAGVRSYNEQFF
J gene: TRBJ1-2; D gene: NA; clone size: NA; V gene: TRBV19; CDR3 DNA: TGTGCCAGTAGATCAACTGGCCGGGTAGCCTATGGCTACACCTTC; CDR3 protein: CASRSTGRVAYGYTF
J gene: TRBJ2-7; D gene: TRBD2; clone size: NA; V gene: TRBV7-2; CDR3 DNA: TGTGCCAGCAGCCCGGCAGCCGGGGGGGCCTACGAGCAGTACTTC; CDR3 protein: CASSPAAGGAYEQYF
J gene: TRBJ1-3; D gene: NA; clone size: NA; V gene: TRBV9; CDR3 DNA: TGTGCCAGCAGCGTAATCGGGGGGGAAAACACCATATATTTT; CDR3 protein: CASSVIGGENTIYF
J gene: TRBJ1-4; D gene: TRBD1; clone size: once; V gene: TRBV7-9; CDR3 DNA: TGTGCCAGCAGCCGACAGGGGGCGAGGGAAAAACTGTTTTTT; CDR3 protein: CASSRQGAREKLFF